A selection of T cell receptor beta chains follows, all from one sample in a study of blood T cell repertoires in COVID-19. Profiled with immunoSEQ multiplex PCR; TCRdb holds only in-frame clones, not every one. The sample lists roughly 300,000 clones; 80% to 90% were seen once. Input material: peripheral blood. These receptors came from a woman between 40 and 50 years old who had recovered from COVID-19. The CDR3 runs from the conserved cysteine through the conserved F or W. Each record gives: V gene, J gene, D gene, clone size, CDR3 DNA, CDR3 protein. The D gene is left open where the match is weak. Where a row states a size, it is once, few, many or the class of an expanded clone; other rows omit it.

v_call: TRBV5-6
j_call: TRBJ1-6
d_call: TRBD1
clone_size: once
cdr3_nt: TGTGCCAGCAGCTTGGGGAACAGGGGCGCGATTTCACCCCTCCACTTT
cdr3_aa: CASSLGNRGAISPLHF

v_call: TRBV9
j_call: TRBJ1-2
d_call: TRBD1
clone_size: .
cdr3_nt: TGTGCCAGCAGCGTAGGGGACACAGGGGGCGCAAATGGCTACACCTTC
cdr3_aa: CASSVGDTGGANGYTF

v_call: TRBV2
j_call: TRBJ2-5
d_call: TRBD2
clone_size: .
cdr3_nt: TGTGCCAGCAGACCCCCTGAGCGGGGGGGCCGGGAGACCCAGTACTTC
cdr3_aa: CASRPPERGGRETQYF

v_call: TRBV5-1
j_call: TRBJ1-2
d_call: .
clone_size: once
cdr3_nt: TGCGCCAGCAGCCCGGGATGGGGGCAAGGCTATGGCTACACCTTC
cdr3_aa: CASSPGWGQGYGYTF

v_call: TRBV10-3
j_call: TRBJ1-3
d_call: TRBD1
clone_size: .
cdr3_nt: TGTGCCATCGGGGGACAGGGTACGAACACCATATATTTT
cdr3_aa: CAIGGQGTNTIYF

v_call: TRBV12-3/TRBV12-4
j_call: TRBJ1-5
d_call: .
clone_size: .
cdr3_nt: TGTGCCAGCAGCCTGGCAGTTGGTCAGCCCCAGCATTTT
cdr3_aa: CASSLAVGQPQHF

v_call: TRBV27
j_call: TRBJ2-1
d_call: .
clone_size: .
cdr3_nt: TGTGCCAGCAGTTTATCCTCCGGGACCTACAATGAGCAGTTCTTC
cdr3_aa: CASSLSSGTYNEQFF

v_call: TRBV6-5
j_call: TRBJ1-3
d_call: .
clone_size: .
cdr3_nt: TGTGCAGGGGTTACTGGAAACACCATATATTTT
cdr3_aa: CAGVTGNTIYF

v_call: TRBV19
j_call: TRBJ1-2
d_call: .
clone_size: .
cdr3_nt: TGTGCCAGTAGTATAGATCGCGGGGGGAGAGGAGGCTACACCTTC
cdr3_aa: CASSIDRGGRGGYTF

v_call: TRBV6-5
j_call: TRBJ2-1
d_call: TRBD1
clone_size: .
cdr3_nt: TGTGCCAGCAGTTCCCATGCCCAGGGGGCCTATGAGCAGTTCTTC
cdr3_aa: CASSSHAQGAYEQFF

v_call: TRBV10-3
j_call: TRBJ2-5
d_call: TRBD2
clone_size: .
cdr3_nt: TGTGCCATCACTAGCGGGGGGGCTCAAGAGACCCAGTACTTC
cdr3_aa: CAITSGGAQETQYF

v_call: TRBV27
j_call: TRBJ1-5
d_call: TRBD1
clone_size: .
cdr3_nt: TGTGCCAGCAGTCCCATACAGGGGGGGAATCAGCCCCAGCATTTT
cdr3_aa: CASSPIQGGNQPQHF

v_call: TRBV27
j_call: TRBJ1-2
d_call: .
clone_size: .
cdr3_nt: TGTGCCAGCACCCCCCTCGGCGGGGAGTTCTATGGCTACACCTTC
cdr3_aa: CASTPLGGEFYGYTF

v_call: TRBV27
j_call: TRBJ2-7
d_call: .
clone_size: .
cdr3_nt: TGTGCCAGCAGTTTATCGAGTCTAGTCGGCGAGCAGTACTTC
cdr3_aa: CASSLSSLVGEQYF

v_call: TRBV5-1
j_call: TRBJ1-1
d_call: .
clone_size: .
cdr3_nt: TGCGCCAGCAGCTTGGCAGGGGACACTGAAGCTTTCTTT
cdr3_aa: CASSLAGDTEAFF

v_call: TRBV12-3/TRBV12-4
j_call: TRBJ2-7
d_call: .
clone_size: .
cdr3_nt: TGTGCCAGCAGTTTATCGGTGCCCTACGAGCAGTACTTC
cdr3_aa: CASSLSVPYEQYF

v_call: TRBV7-8
j_call: TRBJ2-1
d_call: .
clone_size: .
cdr3_nt: TGTGCCAGCAGCTTAGGGCCCGGGACAGAGCAGTTCTTC
cdr3_aa: CASSLGPGTEQFF

v_call: TRBV2
j_call: TRBJ1-1
d_call: .
clone_size: .
cdr3_nt: TGTGCCAGCAGGCAGGGTCTGAACACTGAAGCTTTCTTT
cdr3_aa: CASRQGLNTEAFF

v_call: TRBV30
j_call: TRBJ2-7
d_call: .
clone_size: .
cdr3_nt: TGTGCCTGGGGAAGGGGGTACGAGCAGTACTTC
cdr3_aa: CAWGRGYEQYF

v_call: TRBV3-1/TRBV3-2
j_call: TRBJ1-5
d_call: TRBD1
clone_size: .
cdr3_nt: TGTGCCATCCCCAAGAAGCCAGGGACAGGGGCGAGATATAGCAATCAGCCCCAGCATTTT
cdr3_aa: CAIPKKPGTGARYSNQPQHF

v_call: TRBV6-1
j_call: TRBJ1-2
d_call: .
clone_size: .
cdr3_nt: TGTGCCAGCAGTGAATGGTTGCGGAACTATGGCTACACCTTC
cdr3_aa: CASSEWLRNYGYTF

v_call: TRBV10-3
j_call: TRBJ1-5
d_call: TRBD1
clone_size: .
cdr3_nt: TGTGCCATCCGACGGGACAGAAATCAGCCCCAGCATTTT
cdr3_aa: CAIRRDRNQPQHF

v_call: TRBV5-6
j_call: TRBJ1-5
d_call: .
clone_size: .
cdr3_nt: TGTGCCAGCAGCTTGTGGATGGCCAGGGTTCATAGCAATCAGCCCCAGCATTTT
cdr3_aa: CASSLWMARVHSNQPQHF

v_call: TRBV15
j_call: TRBJ1-4
d_call: TRBD1
clone_size: .
cdr3_nt: TGTGCCACCAGCCATACACAAGGGACAGGGCTTGAAAAACTGTTTTTT
cdr3_aa: CATSHTQGTGLEKLFF

v_call: TRBV4-1
j_call: TRBJ2-1
d_call: TRBD2
clone_size: .
cdr3_nt: TGCGCCAGCAGCCAGGGGGGACTAGCGGGGGGAGGTGAGCAGTTCTTC
cdr3_aa: CASSQGGLAGGGEQFF

v_call: TRBV5-4
j_call: TRBJ1-4
d_call: TRBD1
clone_size: .
cdr3_nt: TGTGCCAGCAGCTCTCGACAGGGGTTCGCTAATGAAAAACTGTTTTTT
cdr3_aa: CASSSRQGFANEKLFF

v_call: TRBV2
j_call: TRBJ2-1
d_call: TRBD1
clone_size: .
cdr3_nt: TGTGCCAGCAGCCCACAGGGGGCTGGGTACAATGAGCAGTTCTTC
cdr3_aa: CASSPQGAGYNEQFF

v_call: TRBV20-1
j_call: TRBJ2-1
d_call: TRBD2
clone_size: .
cdr3_nt: TGCAGTGCTAGTTCCCCCGGGACTAGCGGGGGAGATGAGCAGTTCTTC
cdr3_aa: CSASSPGTSGGDEQFF

v_call: TRBV5-8
j_call: TRBJ1-1
d_call: TRBD1
clone_size: .
cdr3_nt: TGTGCCAGCAGCTTCGGACAGGGCCGGGGAGCTTTCTTT
cdr3_aa: CASSFGQGRGAFF

v_call: TRBV9
j_call: TRBJ2-2
d_call: .
clone_size: few
cdr3_nt: TGTGCCAGCAGCGTTAGATCTACGAACACCGGGGAGCTGTTTTTT
cdr3_aa: CASSVRSTNTGELFF

v_call: TRBV5-5
j_call: TRBJ2-7
d_call: .
clone_size: .
cdr3_nt: TGTGCCAGCAGCCGGCTGGGACAAAACTCCTACGAGCAGTACTTC
cdr3_aa: CASSRLGQNSYEQYF

v_call: TRBV9
j_call: TRBJ2-7
d_call: TRBD1
clone_size: .
cdr3_nt: TGTGCCAGCAGCGTGACTGACAGGGCCCACGAGCAGTACTTC
cdr3_aa: CASSVTDRAHEQYF

v_call: TRBV7-9
j_call: TRBJ1-2
d_call: TRBD1
clone_size: .
cdr3_nt: TGTGCCAGCAGCCCAGCGGGACAGGGAGAGCACACCTTC
cdr3_aa: CASSPAGQGEHTF

v_call: TRBV7-2
j_call: TRBJ2-1
d_call: .
clone_size: .
cdr3_nt: TGTGCCAGCAGCCCCGTTCGGGTCCAGCAGTTCTTC
cdr3_aa: CASSPVRVQQFF

v_call: TRBV4-3
j_call: TRBJ1-2
d_call: .
clone_size: .
cdr3_nt: TGCGCCAGCAGCCAAGAGGCTTGGTTTAGGGAGGGATACTATGGCTACACCTTC
cdr3_aa: CASSQEAWFREGYYGYTF

v_call: TRBV2
j_call: TRBJ1-1
d_call: TRBD1
clone_size: .
cdr3_nt: TGTGCCAGCAGTAAGGGACAGGGCGGCGGGGCTTTCTTT
cdr3_aa: CASSKGQGGGAFF

v_call: TRBV7-9
j_call: TRBJ2-3
d_call: .
clone_size: .
cdr3_nt: TGTGCCAGCAGCCCCGTGACACTGAGCACAGATACGCAGTATTTT
cdr3_aa: CASSPVTLSTDTQYF

v_call: TRBV15
j_call: TRBJ2-5
d_call: .
clone_size: .
cdr3_nt: TGTGCCACCAGCAGAGGCGGGACTGTGGAGACCCAGTACTTC
cdr3_aa: CATSRGGTVETQYF

v_call: TRBV4-2
j_call: TRBJ1-4
d_call: .
clone_size: once
cdr3_nt: TGTGCCAGCAGCCAAGATACCCAGGAAGATGAAAAACTGTTTTTT
cdr3_aa: CASSQDTQEDEKLFF

v_call: TRBV5-1
j_call: TRBJ1-6
d_call: TRBD1
clone_size: few
cdr3_nt: TGCGCCAGCAGCTTAGAGGGGGCTAATTCACCCCTCCACTTT
cdr3_aa: CASSLEGANSPLHF

v_call: TRBV2
j_call: TRBJ2-3
d_call: TRBD1
clone_size: .
cdr3_nt: TGTGCCAGCAGGCCCTACAGGGGTTCTAGCACAGATACGCAGTATTTT
cdr3_aa: CASRPYRGSSTDTQYF

v_call: TRBV27
j_call: TRBJ2-3
d_call: TRBD2
clone_size: .
cdr3_nt: TGTGCCAGCAGTCCCACGCGGGGGGTCGTTTCCACAGATACGCAGTATTTT
cdr3_aa: CASSPTRGVVSTDTQYF

v_call: TRBV19
j_call: TRBJ2-5
d_call: TRBD1
clone_size: .
cdr3_nt: TGTGCCAGTAGTATCGAGGGACAGGGAGAGACCCAGTACTTC
cdr3_aa: CASSIEGQGETQYF

v_call: TRBV18
j_call: TRBJ1-2
d_call: .
clone_size: .
cdr3_nt: TGTGCCAGCTCACCCCCCCAGGGTTTGGGGGGCTACACCTTC
cdr3_aa: CASSPPQGLGGYTF

v_call: TRBV11-2
j_call: TRBJ1-1
d_call: .
clone_size: .
cdr3_nt: TGTGCCAGCAGCCCGGGGGGAGGGCCTGAAGCTTTCTTT
cdr3_aa: CASSPGGGPEAFF

v_call: TRBV5-1
j_call: TRBJ1-4
d_call: .
clone_size: .
cdr3_nt: TGCGCCAGCAGCGACGAGAGCGGGGCTGGTAATGAAAAACTGTTTTTT
cdr3_aa: CASSDESGAGNEKLFF

v_call: TRBV10-2
j_call: TRBJ1-4
d_call: .
clone_size: .
cdr3_nt: TGCGCCAGCAGACGGGGACACGGCGAAAAACTGTTTTTT
cdr3_aa: CASRRGHGEKLFF

v_call: TRBV6-5
j_call: TRBJ2-7
d_call: .
clone_size: .
cdr3_nt: TGTGCCAGCTGTAGCCCCCCCGAGCAGTACTTC
cdr3_aa: CASCSPPEQYF

v_call: TRBV4-3
j_call: TRBJ2-2
d_call: TRBD2
clone_size: .
cdr3_nt: TGCGCCAGCAGCCCACAAGATAAGGGACTAGGGTCAACCGGGGAGCTGTTTTTT
cdr3_aa: CASSPQDKGLGSTGELFF

v_call: TRBV7-9
j_call: TRBJ2-7
d_call: .
clone_size: .
cdr3_nt: TGTGCCAGCAGAGGGTGGGGGGATTCGAAGAGCTCCTACGAGCAGTACTTC
cdr3_aa: CASRGWGDSKSSYEQYF

v_call: TRBV10-2
j_call: TRBJ2-7
d_call: TRBD1
clone_size: .
cdr3_nt: TGCGCCAGCAGTTTGGGACAGGGAGGCTACGAGCAGTACTTC
cdr3_aa: CASSLGQGGYEQYF

v_call: TRBV19
j_call: TRBJ1-6
d_call: .
clone_size: .
cdr3_nt: TGTGCCAGTAGTATAGAAGACAGGCCATATTCACCCCTCCACTTT
cdr3_aa: CASSIEDRPYSPLHF

v_call: TRBV30
j_call: TRBJ1-3
d_call: .
clone_size: .
cdr3_nt: TGTGCCTGGAGTATCGGCAGGGCCGGAAACACCATATATTTT
cdr3_aa: CAWSIGRAGNTIYF

v_call: TRBV11-1
j_call: TRBJ2-3
d_call: TRBD1
clone_size: .
cdr3_nt: TGTGCCAGCAGCTTTAGGGCAGGGGGCTCATGGGATACGCAGTATTTT
cdr3_aa: CASSFRAGGSWDTQYF

v_call: TRBV30
j_call: TRBJ1-6
d_call: .
clone_size: .
cdr3_nt: TGTGCCTGGAGTCTACAGTTGGGCAATTCACCCCTCCACTTT
cdr3_aa: CAWSLQLGNSPLHF

v_call: TRBV5-1
j_call: TRBJ1-1
d_call: .
clone_size: once
cdr3_nt: TGCGCCAGCAGCTTGGATCCGGGGGGAAAAACTGAAGCTTTCTTT
cdr3_aa: CASSLDPGGKTEAFF

v_call: TRBV5-1
j_call: TRBJ2-7
d_call: .
clone_size: .
cdr3_nt: TGCGCCAGCAGCTTGATAGGGGCCTACGAGCAGTACTTC
cdr3_aa: CASSLIGAYEQYF